This T cell receptor (beta chain) was captured by sequencing in a study of T-cell memory formation after mild COVID-19. TCRdb used MiXCR to reprocess the 5' RACE reads, holding one entry per CDR3 protein. The sample includes about 560,000 distinct CDR3 sequences, roughly 17% of them seen just once. CDR1 is LNHDA, CDR2 SQIVND, per germline (reference sequence). The CDR3 runs 15 residues. With 4 bases removed from V and 6 bases from J, the gap between germline ends came to 18 bases. The chain joins TRBV19 to TRBJ1-2; no firm D call. Sequencing was done on a sample of PBMCs or a T cell subset sorted from them (not recorded which). This clonotype originated in an adult woman who had mild COVID-19 (a few samples of this study predate the infection). Cell type and time point are not known. This CDR3 is CASSTVNMGSDGYTF. CDR3 DNA sequence: TGTGCCAGTAGTACAGTTAACATGGGTTCGGATGGCTACACCTTC.